Presented here are 24 T cell receptor beta chains from one specimen sequenced in a study of blood T cell repertoires in COVID-19. Clones were sequenced by immunoSEQ multiplex PCR, and TCRdb holds only the in-frame ones, with some missing. In the table there are some 450,000 clones, around 90% of which are singletons. Material for sequencing was peripheral blood. The receptors stem from a man between 18 and 29 years old with COVID-19, enrolled during active disease.

J is TRBJ1-4 and V is TRBV6-5, with TRBD1 as a possible D gene (5 bases). V was clipped by 2 bases and J by 3 bases, with 10 bases between them. CDR3 length: 15 residues. Germline V gives CDR1 MNHEY, CDR2 SVGAGI. The DNA of the CDR3 is TGTGCCAGCAGTTACGCGGGGACCTCTAATGAAAAACTGTTTTTT. Its protein is CASSYAGTSNEKLFF.

The CDR3: CASSPGDSKNIQYF. The DNA for the CDR3 is TGTGCCAGCAGCCCGGGGGACAGTAAAAACATTCAGTACTTC. The chain has TRBV7-2 and TRBJ2-4, with D possibly TRBD1 on 7 matching bases. Germline assignment: CDR1 SGHTA and CDR2 FQGNSA. There are 14 residues in the CDR3. V was trimmed by 5 bases and J by 4 bases, leaving 12 bases between them.

This clone was seen only once. The chain links TRBV5-5 to TRBJ2-5; the D gene is possibly TRBD1 (5 bases). Germline V gene sequence: CDR1 SGHKS, CDR2 YYEKEE (reference sequence). The CDR3 is 12 residues long. Trimming cost V 5 bases and J 5 bases, with 10 bases left between them. CDR3 sequence: CASSYQGETQYF. The CDR3 DNA sequence: TGTGCCAGCAGTTACCAGGGTGAGACCCAGTACTTC.

CDR3 sequence (DNA): TGTGCCAGCTCACCACAGGGAGCGGAGCGAGCTTTCTTT. The encoded protein is CASSPQGAERAFF. The chain uses TRBV18 and TRBJ1-1, with unresolved D. This CDR3 comprises 13 residues. The germline CDR1 and CDR2 sequences are KGHSH and LQKENI. Trimming removed 1 base at V and 10 bases at J, with 13 bases between.

CDR3 coding DNA: TGTGCCAGCAGGCGGGACAGGGGGCAATTGGGGACCTTC. It codes for CASRRDRGQLGTF. The chain combines TRBV2 with TRBJ1-2, with 12 bases identical to TRBD1. There are 13 residues in the CDR3. V was clipped by 6 bases and J by 14 bases; unmatched bases: 10. The germline V gene encodes CDR1 SNHLY and CDR2 FYNNEI.

The rearrangement links TRBV6-5 to TRBJ2-7; tentative D call: TRBD2 (5 bases). The V gene's germline CDR1 is MNHEY and CDR2 SVGAGI. The length of the CDR3 is 13 residues. V gave up 2 bases and J gave up 5 bases, with 10 bases separating them. CDR3 region: CASSYTLAHEQYF. The CDR3 nucleotides are TGTGCCAGCAGTTACACGCTAGCCCACGAGCAGTACTTC.

This chain uses TRBV6-5 with TRBJ2-2, with 7 bases aligning to TRBD2. From germline, CDR1 is MNHEY and CDR2 SVGAGI. J lost 7 bases, V lost 1 base, and 3 bases had no gene match. This CDR3 is built from 14 residues. The CDR3 DNA reads as TGTGCCAGCAGTTACTTACTAGCGAACGGGGAGCTGTTTTTT. Translated, it gives CASSYLLANGELFF.

CDR3 sequence: CASSDRQNTEAFF. CDR3 DNA sequence: TGTGCCAGCAGTGATCGACAGAACACTGAAGCTTTCTTT. J is TRBJ1-1 and V is TRBV25-1; D is ambiguous. The germline gives CDR1 MGHDK, CDR2 SYGVNS. Trimming removed 3 bases from V and 1 base from J, with 6 bases in between. This CDR3 contains 13 residues.

This rearrangement joins TRBV6-7 to TRBJ2-2, with D maybe TRBD1 (6 bases). TRBV6-7 is identified as an open reading frame with a role that is uncertain. CDR3 size: 17 residues. The ends were cut back, 5 bases at V and 6 bases at J, with 22 bases in the middle. The CDR3 loop reads CASSGGGQSSSPGELFF. In nucleotides, the CDR3 is TGTGCCAGCAGTGGTGGAGGACAGTCCTCGAGCCCCGGGGAGCTGTTTTTT.

This chain connects TRBV29-1 to TRBJ2-2; possibly TRBD1 for D (5 bases). Trimming took 0 bases from V and 3 from J, leaving 14 bases between them. The CDR3 loop spans 16 amino acids. Germline CDR1 SQVTM, CDR2 ANQGSEA. Written as DNA, the CDR3 is TGCAGCGTTGAAGATGTAGGGGAATGGGACACCGGGGAGCTGTTTTTT. Its translation is CSVEDVGEWDTGELFF.

Note on this clone: At one boundary the junction diverges from the germline segment, which might be a read error. The chain combines TRBV9 with TRBJ2-1; possibly TRBD1 for D (5 bases). This CDR3 is 14 amino acids long. Germline V CDR1 and CDR2: SGDLS, YYNGEE. This chain's CDR3 is CASREWTPYNEQFF. The CDR3 nucleotides are TGTGCCAGCAGGGAATGGACACCATACAATGAACAGTTCTTC.

As regards this clone: Other nucleotide sequences in the sample specify the same CDR3. The CDR3 DNA is TGTGCCAGCAGCTTAGACAGGGGCTCCTACAATGAGCAGTTCTTC. As protein: CASSLDRGSYNEQFF. The chain is built from TRBV7-8 and TRBJ2-1; 7 bases are shared with TRBD1. Germline loops: CDR1 SGHVS, CDR2 FQNEAQ. The CDR3 runs 15 residues. The junction had 0 bases not matched to a gene; V was cut back by 1 base and J by 0 bases.

The chain carries TRBV15 and TRBJ2-2, with 9 bases identical to TRBD1. V lost 0 bases and J lost 7; bases outside the gene matches: 12. Germline values: CDR1 LNHNV, CDR2 YYDKDF (reference sequence). The CDR3 is 18 amino acids. The CDR3 here is CATSRDPFGQGFGGELFF. The CDR3 DNA is TGTGCCACCAGCAGAGATCCGTTTGGACAGGGGTTTGGCGGGGAGCTGTTTTTT.

The rearrangement joins TRBV11-2 to TRBJ1-5, with TRBD1 as a possible D gene (6 bases). V was shortened by 1 base and J by 2 bases, with 6 bases between the two germline ends. The CDR3 loop spans 14 amino acids. Germline-derived CDR1 and CDR2 are SGHAT and FQNNGV. CDR3 sequence: CASSLGTGNQPQHF. DNA of the CDR3: TGTGCCAGCAGCTTAGGGACAGGCAATCAGCCCCAGCATTTT. Full variable domain (rest looked up from reference TRBV11-2 and TRBJ1-5): EAGVAQSPRYKIIEKRQSVAFWCNPISGHATLYWYQQILGQGPKLLIQFQNNGVVDDSQLPKDRFSAERLKGVDSTLKIQPAKLEDSAVYLCASSLGTGNQPQHFGDGTRLSIL.

The chain recombines TRBV3-1 (or the pseudogene TRBV3-2) with TRBJ2-5; the match to TRBD1 covers 7 bases. This CDR3 comprises 13 residues. Germline V gene sequence: CDR1 LGHDT, CDR2 YNNKEL (reference sequence). The J segment lost 4 bases and the V segment lost 6 bases, leaving 5 bases of the junction unmatched. This CDR3 is CASRHGQAETQYF. The CDR3 DNA is TGTGCCAGCAGACACGGACAGGCAGAGACCCAGTACTTC.

The rearrangement links TRBV18 to TRBJ2-1; TRBD1 agrees at 11 bases. Germline V gene data show CDR1 as KGHSH and CDR2 as LQKENI. This CDR3 contains 14 residues. The V segment lost 3 bases and the J segment 7 bases; nucleotides outside the gene matches: 2. For the CDR3, the DNA is TGTGCCAGCTCACCTGGACAGGGGGCTAATGAGCAGTTCTTC. Protein: CASSPGQGANEQFF.

The genes are TRBV10-2 and TRBJ2-6; perhaps TRBD1 as D (5 bases). Germline V lookup: CDR1 WSHSY, CDR2 SAAADI. V was clipped by 6 bases and J by 4 bases, with 7 bases between them. The CDR3 has 13 amino acids. The DNA of the CDR3 is TGCGCCAGCAGCAGGGCCGGGGCCAACGTCCTGACTTTC. Protein sequence: CASSRAGANVLTF.

The V call is TRBV11-2, the J call TRBJ2-7; the match to TRBD2 covers 12 bases. The V gene's germline CDR1 is SGHAT and CDR2 FQNNGV. This CDR3 comprises 14 residues. V gave up 8 bases and J gave up 2 bases; unmatched junction bases: 4. CDR3 residues: CASSGLAGTYEQYF. CDR3 nucleotide sequence: TGTGCCAGCTCCGGACTAGCGGGAACCTACGAGCAGTACTTC.

CDR3 residues: CASSYTSGEQYF. The CDR3 DNA is TGCGCCAGCAGCTATACTAGCGGCGAGCAGTACTTC. The chain recombines TRBV5-1 with TRBJ2-7, with TRBD2 identical over 8 bases. Germline lookup yields CDR1 SGHRS and CDR2 YFSETQ. The CDR3 extends over 12 amino acids. Germline trimming cut 3 bases from V and 6 bases from J; bases unmatched to any gene: 2.

The rearrangement joins TRBV5-4 to TRBJ1-3, with D possibly being TRBD1 (6 bases). Germline loops: CDR1 SGHNT, CDR2 YYREEE (reference sequence). Trimming took 6 bases from V and 4 from J, leaving 14 bases between them. The CDR3 is made up of 14 amino acids. The CDR3 reads CASTDRTSGNTIYF. Written as DNA, the CDR3 is TGTGCCAGCACCGACAGGACCTCCGGAAACACCATATATTTT.

This chain joins TRBV6-5 and TRBJ2-3; D gene ambiguous. The germline V and J ends were trimmed by 6 bases and 1 base, with 14 bases remaining between them. The germline gives CDR1 MNHEY, CDR2 SVGAGI. The CDR3 extends over 15 amino acids. This CDR3 is CASRPRYLGTDTQYF. The CDR3 DNA reads as TGTGCCAGCAGGCCCAGGTACCTCGGCACAGATACGCAGTATTTT.

CDR3 sequence: CAISVRDTQYF. Written as DNA, the CDR3 is TGTGCCATCAGTGTCCGGGATACGCAGTATTTT. The chain has TRBV10-3 and TRBJ2-3, with D uncertain. The CDR3 spans 11 residues. CDR1 is ENHRY, CDR2 SYGVKD, per germline. The V and J ends lost 4 bases and 6 bases respectively, with 5 bases between them.

The gene calls are TRBV12-3 or TRBV12-4 and TRBJ1-6; 7 bases agree with TRBD1. Trimming removed 2 bases from V and 17 bases from J; junction bases left unmatched: 9. The length of the CDR3 is 13 residues. The chain's CDR3 is CASSLRGTGVVHF. The CDR3 nucleotides read TGTGCCAGCAGTTTAAGGGGAACAGGGGTTGTCCACTTT.

V usage is TRBV11-3 and J usage is TRBJ2-1, with 8 bases identical to TRBD2. CDR1 is SGHNT and CDR2 is YENEEA in the germline V gene. The CDR3 has 16 residues. Trimming removed 3 bases from V and 4 bases from J; junction bases left unmatched: 8. In DNA form, the CDR3 reads TGTGCCAGCAGCTTTCGGGTTAGCGGGAAATACAATGAGCAGTTCTTC. This sequence encodes CASSFRVSGKYNEQFF.